The 10 T cell receptor beta chains listed next were all sequenced from one sample in a study of T-cell memory formation after mild COVID-19. TCRdb re-called the 5' RACE reads with MiXCR, one entry per CDR3 protein. The sample yields about 450,000 distinct CDR3 sequences, 20% to 25% seen once. Sequenced sample: PBMCs or a T cell subset sorted from them (not recorded which). The receptor source for this set is an adult woman who had mild COVID-19 (a few samples of this study predate the infection). Cell type and time point are not known.

This clonotype was counted between two and nine times. V usage is TRBV5-1 and J usage is TRBJ1-1; D possibly corresponds to TRBD1 (5 bases). Germline loops: CDR1 SGHRS, CDR2 YFSETQ. Trimming took off 1 base at V and 2 bases at J, with 15 bases between the two ends. The CDR3 sequence is 16 residues long. The CDR3 loop is CASSLWGESGNTEAFF. CDR3 nucleotide sequence: TGCGCCAGCAGCTTGTGGGGGGAGAGCGGTAACACTGAAGCTTTCTTT.

This chain links TRBV6-6 with TRBJ2-2; TRBD2 agrees at 9 bases. The germline CDR1 and CDR2 sequences are MNHNY and SVGAGI (reference sequence). V trimming: 6 bases; J trimming: 1 base; junction bases outside the gene matches: 15. The CDR3 has 19 residues. CDR3 in DNA: TGTGCCAGCAGGAGGTACGCGGGAGGGCCTCCTTTGAACACCGGGGAGCTGTTTTTT. Its protein is CASRRYAGGPPLNTGELFF.

CDR3 DNA sequence: TGTGCCAGCAGGCAACAGGGTGATAGCAATCAGCCCCAGCATTTT. Encoded protein: CASRQQGDSNQPQHF. V gene TRBV12-3 or TRBV12-4 combines with J gene TRBJ1-5, with D perhaps TRBD1 (6 bases). Trimming removed 6 bases from V and 0 bases from J, with 12 bases in between. The CDR3 is 15 residues long.

This clonotype has just a few counts. This chain joins TRBV4-1 and TRBJ1-5; D is uncertain. The CDR3 covers 13 residues. With 1 base removed from V and 1 base from J, the gap between germline ends came to 2 bases. The V gene's germline CDR1 is MGHRA and CDR2 YSYEKL. CDR3: CASSQVSNQPQHF. CDR3 in DNA: TGCGCCAGCAGCCAAGTGAGCAATCAGCCCCAGCATTTT.

The V and J genes are TRBV12-3 or TRBV12-4 and TRBJ2-7, with D possibly matching TRBD2 (5 bases). The CDR3 is made up of 15 amino acids. V gave up 2 bases and J gave up 0 bases, with 11 bases separating them. The CDR3 region has the DNA TGTGCCAGCAGTTTACAAAGCGGTAGCTCCTACGAGCAGTACTTC. This encodes CASSLQSGSSYEQYF.

This chain joins TRBV20-1 and TRBJ2-2; maybe TRBD1 (6 bases). Germline V gene lookup returns CDR1 DFQATT and CDR2 SNEGSKA (reference sequence). With 8 bases removed from V and 3 bases from J, the gap between germline ends came to 19 bases. The CDR3 runs 15 residues. The CDR3: CSPLGRGMYTGELFF. The CDR3 nucleotides are TGCAGTCCCCTGGGCAGGGGAATGTACACCGGGGAGCTGTTTTTT.

V usage is TRBV24-1 and J usage is TRBJ2-5; D is possibly TRBD1 (5 bases). The CDR3 contains 15 residues. Trimming took off 2 bases at V and 0 bases at J, with 9 bases between the two ends. CDR1 and CDR2 (germline): KGHDR, SFDVKD. CDR3 nucleotides: TGTGCCACCAGTGATTCCAACAGGTACCAAGAGACCCAGTACTTC. Residues: CATSDSNRYQETQYF.

This chain links TRBV7-6 with TRBJ2-7; D is undetermined. Germline V lookup: CDR1 SGHVS, CDR2 FNYEAQ. The length of the CDR3 is 14 residues. Trimming pared 0 bases from V and 3 bases from J, leaving 9 bases between. In nucleotides, the CDR3 is TGTGCCAGCAGCTTAGCAGCCTCGGGCTACGAGCAGTACTTC. Translating gives CASSLAASGYEQYF.

J is TRBJ2-1 and V is TRBV18; perhaps TRBD1 as D (6 bases). Per germline, CDR1 KGHSH and CDR2 LQKENI. The CDR3 contains 15 residues. Deletions cut 3 bases from V and 9 bases from J, with 18 bases between. CDR3 region: CASSPDPGDNVEQFF. The CDR3 DNA follows: TGTGCCAGCTCACCTGACCCCGGGGACAATGTTGAGCAGTTCTTC.

This clonotype was seen only a few times. The rearrangement uses TRBV12-5 and TRBJ2-1, with D unclear. Germline V gives CDR1 LGHNT, CDR2 FRNRAP. The CDR3 is 18 residues long. Between the trimmed V and J ends, which lost 0 bases and 1 base, there was a span of 16 bases. CDR3 nucleotides: TGTGCTAGTGGTTTGGTACTCGGGCGACACCATTCCTACAATGAGCAGTTCTTC. Its translation is CASGLVLGRHHSYNEQFF.